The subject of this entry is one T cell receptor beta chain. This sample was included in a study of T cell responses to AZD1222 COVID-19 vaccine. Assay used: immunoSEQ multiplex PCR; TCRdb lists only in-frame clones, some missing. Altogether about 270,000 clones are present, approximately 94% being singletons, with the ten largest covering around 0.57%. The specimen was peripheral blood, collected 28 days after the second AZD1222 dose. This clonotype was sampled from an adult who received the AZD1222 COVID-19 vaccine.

The CDR3 here is CASSDAGTGLNQPQHF. The CDR3, as DNA: TGCGCCAGCAGTGATGCCGGGACAGGGCTTAATCAGCCCCAGCATTTT. The J gene is TRBJ1-5, the V gene TRBV10-2, with 9 bases aligning to TRBD1. CDR3 length: 16 amino acids. CDR1 and CDR2 from the germline V gene are WSHSY and SAAADI. After removal of 3 bases from V and 4 bases from J, the junction contained 7 bases not matched to a gene.